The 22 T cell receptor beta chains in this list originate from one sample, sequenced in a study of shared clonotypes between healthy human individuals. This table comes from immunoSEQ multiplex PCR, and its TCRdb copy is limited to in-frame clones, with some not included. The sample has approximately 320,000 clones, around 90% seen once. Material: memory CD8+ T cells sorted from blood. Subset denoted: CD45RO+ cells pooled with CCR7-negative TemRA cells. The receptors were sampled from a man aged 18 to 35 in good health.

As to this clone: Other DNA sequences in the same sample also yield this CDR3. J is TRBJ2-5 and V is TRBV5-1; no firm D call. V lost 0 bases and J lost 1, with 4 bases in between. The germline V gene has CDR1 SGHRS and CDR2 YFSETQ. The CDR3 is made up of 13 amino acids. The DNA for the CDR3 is TGCGCCAGCAGCTTGGCTCGCCAAGAGACCCAGTACTTC. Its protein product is CASSLARQETQYF.

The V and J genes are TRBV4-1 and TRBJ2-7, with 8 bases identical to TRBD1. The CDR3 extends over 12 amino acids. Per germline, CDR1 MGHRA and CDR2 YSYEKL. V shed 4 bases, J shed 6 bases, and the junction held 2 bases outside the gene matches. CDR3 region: CASSPTGAEQYF. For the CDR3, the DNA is TGCGCCAGCAGCCCGACAGGGGCCGAGCAGTACTTC.

CDR3 nucleotide sequence: TGTGCCAGCAGTCAAACAGGGGGCTGGAATTCACCCCTCCACTTT. Protein sequence: CASSQTGGWNSPLHF. This sequence joins TRBV6-5 and TRBJ1-6, with 9 nucleotides matching TRBD1. There are 15 residues in the CDR3. The V gene's germline CDR1 is MNHEY and CDR2 SVGAGI. V shed 5 bases and J 7 bases; nucleotides not matched to a gene: 6.

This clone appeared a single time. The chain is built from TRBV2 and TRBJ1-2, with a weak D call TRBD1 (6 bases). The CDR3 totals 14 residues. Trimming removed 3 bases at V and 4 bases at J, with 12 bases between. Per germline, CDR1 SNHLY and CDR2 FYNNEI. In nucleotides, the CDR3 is TGTGCCAGCAGTGACGAGGGACACACCTATGGCTACACCTTC. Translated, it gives CASSDEGHTYGYTF.

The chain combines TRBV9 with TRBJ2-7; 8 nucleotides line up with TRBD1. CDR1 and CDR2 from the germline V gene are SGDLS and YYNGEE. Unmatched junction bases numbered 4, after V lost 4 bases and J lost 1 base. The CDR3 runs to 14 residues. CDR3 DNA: TGTGCCAGCAGCCCAACAGGGGGTTCCTACGAGCAGTACTTC. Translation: CASSPTGGSYEQYF.

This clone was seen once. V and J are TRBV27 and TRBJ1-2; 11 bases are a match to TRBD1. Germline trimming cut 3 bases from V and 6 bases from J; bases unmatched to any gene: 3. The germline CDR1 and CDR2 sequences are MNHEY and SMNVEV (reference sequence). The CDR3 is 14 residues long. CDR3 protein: CASSFSGQGDGYTF. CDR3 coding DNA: TGTGCCAGCAGTTTTTCGGGACAGGGGGATGGCTACACCTTC.

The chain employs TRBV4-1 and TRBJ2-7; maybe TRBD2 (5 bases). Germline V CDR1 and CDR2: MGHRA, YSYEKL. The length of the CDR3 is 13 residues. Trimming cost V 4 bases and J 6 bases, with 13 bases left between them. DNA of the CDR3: TGCGCCAGCAGCCCGCCGGGGTTCTCCGAGCAGTACTTC. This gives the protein CASSPPGFSEQYF.

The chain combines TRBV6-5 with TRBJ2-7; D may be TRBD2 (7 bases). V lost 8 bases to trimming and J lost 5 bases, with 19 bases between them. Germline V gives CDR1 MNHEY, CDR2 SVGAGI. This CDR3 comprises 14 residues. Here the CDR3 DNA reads TGTGCCAGCCGAGTTCAAACGGGGGGCGACGAGCAGTACTTC. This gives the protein CASRVQTGGDEQYF.

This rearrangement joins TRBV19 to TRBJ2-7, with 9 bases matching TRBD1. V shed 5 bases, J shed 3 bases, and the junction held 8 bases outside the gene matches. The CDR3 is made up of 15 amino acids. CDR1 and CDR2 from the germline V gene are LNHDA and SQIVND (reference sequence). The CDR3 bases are TGTGCCAGTAGTCCAGGGGGACAGGGACTCTACGAGCAGTACTTC. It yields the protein CASSPGGQGLYEQYF.

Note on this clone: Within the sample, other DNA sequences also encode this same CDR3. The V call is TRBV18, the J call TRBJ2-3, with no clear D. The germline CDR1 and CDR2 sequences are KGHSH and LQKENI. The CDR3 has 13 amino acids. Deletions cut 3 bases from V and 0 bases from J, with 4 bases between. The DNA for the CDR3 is TGTGCCAGCTCACCTCCTAGCACAGATACGCAGTATTTT. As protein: CASSPPSTDTQYF.

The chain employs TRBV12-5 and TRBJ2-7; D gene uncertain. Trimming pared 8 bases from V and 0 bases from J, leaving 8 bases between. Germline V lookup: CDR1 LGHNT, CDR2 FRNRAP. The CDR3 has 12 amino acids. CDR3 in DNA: TGTGCTAGTCGCGGCATCTCCTACGAGCAGTACTTC. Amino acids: CASRGISYEQYF.

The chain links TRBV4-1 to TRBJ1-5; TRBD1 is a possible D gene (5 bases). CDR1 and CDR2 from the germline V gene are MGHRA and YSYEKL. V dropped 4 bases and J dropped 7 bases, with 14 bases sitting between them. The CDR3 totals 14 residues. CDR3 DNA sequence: TGCGCCAGCAGCCCCCGTAGGGGTCCCCAGCCCCAGCATTTT. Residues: CASSPRRGPQPQHF.

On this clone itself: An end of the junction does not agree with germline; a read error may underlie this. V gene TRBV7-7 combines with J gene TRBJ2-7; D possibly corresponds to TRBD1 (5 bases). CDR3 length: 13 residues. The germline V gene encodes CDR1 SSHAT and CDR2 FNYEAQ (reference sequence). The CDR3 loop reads CASSLGERYEQYF. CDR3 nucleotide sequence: TGTGCTAGCAGCTTAGGGGAACGGTACGAGCAGTACTTC.

DNA of the CDR3: TGCGCCAGCAGCTTGTGGGGGTCTAATAATTCACCCCTCCACTTT. This translates into CASSLWGSNNSPLHF. The chain joins TRBV5-1 to TRBJ1-6, with D perhaps TRBD1 (5 bases). The CDR3 is made up of 15 amino acids. Deletions cut 1 base from V and 5 bases from J, with 10 bases between. Germline CDR1 and CDR2: SGHRS and YFSETQ.

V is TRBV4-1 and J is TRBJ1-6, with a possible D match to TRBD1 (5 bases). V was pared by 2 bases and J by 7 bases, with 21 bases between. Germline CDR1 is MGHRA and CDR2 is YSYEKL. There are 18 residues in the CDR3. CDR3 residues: CASSQPLEGRPLNSPLHF. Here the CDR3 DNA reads TGCGCCAGCAGCCAACCCCTCGAGGGGCGCCCCCTAAATTCACCCCTCCACTTT.

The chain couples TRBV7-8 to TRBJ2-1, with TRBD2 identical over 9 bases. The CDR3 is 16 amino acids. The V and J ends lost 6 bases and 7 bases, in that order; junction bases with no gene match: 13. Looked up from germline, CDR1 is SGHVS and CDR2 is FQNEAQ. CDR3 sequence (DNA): TGTGCCAGCAGAATGTGGACAGCGGGAGGCGGGAATGAGCAGTTCTTC. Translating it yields CASRMWTAGGGNEQFF.

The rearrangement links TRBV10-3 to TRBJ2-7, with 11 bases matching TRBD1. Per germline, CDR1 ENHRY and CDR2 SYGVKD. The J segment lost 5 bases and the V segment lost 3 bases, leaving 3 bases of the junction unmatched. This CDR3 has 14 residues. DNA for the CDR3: TGTGCCATCAGTGACGGGACAGGGGGACACGAGCAGTACTTC. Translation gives CAISDGTGGHEQYF.

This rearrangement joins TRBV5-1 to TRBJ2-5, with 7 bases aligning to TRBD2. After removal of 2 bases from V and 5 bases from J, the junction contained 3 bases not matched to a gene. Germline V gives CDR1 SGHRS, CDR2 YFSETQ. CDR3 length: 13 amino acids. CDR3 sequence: CASSLPGRETQYF. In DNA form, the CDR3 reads TGCGCCAGCAGCTTACCCGGGAGGGAGACCCAGTACTTC. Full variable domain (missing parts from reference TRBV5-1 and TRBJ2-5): KAGVTQTPRYLIKTRGQQVTLSCSPISGHRSVSWYQQTPGQGLQFLFEYFSETQRNKGNFPGRFSGRQFSNSRSEMNVSTLELGDSALYLCASSLPGRETQYFGPGTRLLVL.

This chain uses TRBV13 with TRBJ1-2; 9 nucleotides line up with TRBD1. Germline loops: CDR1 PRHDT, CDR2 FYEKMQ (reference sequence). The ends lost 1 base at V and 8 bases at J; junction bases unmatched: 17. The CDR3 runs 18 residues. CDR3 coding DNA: TGTGCCAGCAGCTTAGCCGGGACAGGGCGAGGGTACAGCCTCGGCTACACCTTC. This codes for CASSLAGTGRGYSLGYTF.

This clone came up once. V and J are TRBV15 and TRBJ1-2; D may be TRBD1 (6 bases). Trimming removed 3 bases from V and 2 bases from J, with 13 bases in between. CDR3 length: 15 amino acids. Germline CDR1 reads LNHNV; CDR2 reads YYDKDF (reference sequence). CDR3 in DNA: TGTGCCACCAGCAGGGACCCGGGACACAACTATGGCTACACCTTC. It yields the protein CATSRDPGHNYGYTF.

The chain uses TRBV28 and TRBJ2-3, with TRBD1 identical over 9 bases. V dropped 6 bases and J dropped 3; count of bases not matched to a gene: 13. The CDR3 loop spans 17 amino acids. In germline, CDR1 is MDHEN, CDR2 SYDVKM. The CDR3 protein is CASSTSPGTGPTDTQYF. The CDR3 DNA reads TGTGCCAGCAGCACTAGCCCGGGGACAGGGCCTACAGATACGCAGTATTTT.

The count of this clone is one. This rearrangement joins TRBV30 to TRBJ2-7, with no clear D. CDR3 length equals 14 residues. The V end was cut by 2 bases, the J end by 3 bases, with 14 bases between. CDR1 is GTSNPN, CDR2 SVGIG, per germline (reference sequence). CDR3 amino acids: CAWSQGLADYEQYF. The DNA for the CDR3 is TGTGCCTGGAGTCAAGGATTAGCAGACTACGAGCAGTACTTC.